Below are 30 T cell receptor beta chains sequenced from a single sample in a study of T cell repertoires in ileal Crohn's disease (dated by TCRdb to the late 2010s). The time point label, as the study defines it: neoterminal ileum biopsy at postoperative endoscopy, about 6 months after surgery. Library method: the immunoSEQ multiplex PCR assay. This is the immuneACCESS table as TCRdb keeps it, with only in-frame sequences that have V and J called. A part of the clones is gone; compared with another copy, unresolved V genes explain less than half, and the rest is unexplained. The sample table shows tens of thousands of clones, and roughly nine tenths are seen once. The top ten clonotypes cover around 2.1% of the sample. The sequencing sample was made of ileal tissue. These TCRs come from an adult with Crohn's disease.

Remarks on this clone: Other DNA sequences of this sample code for an identical CDR3. The V gene is TRBV2, the J gene TRBJ2-7; D remains ambiguous. With 6 bases removed from V and 0 bases from J, the gap between germline ends came to 9 bases. Germline V gene lookup returns CDR1 SNHLY and CDR2 FYNNEI. This CDR3 region has 13 residues. The CDR3 nucleotides are TGTGCCAGCAGCATACTTAGCTCCTACGAGCAGTACTTC. This gives the protein CASSILSSYEQYF.

V gene TRBV7-9 combines with J gene TRBJ1-2; no reliable D call. Trimming cost V 5 bases and J 8 bases, with 12 bases left between them. The V gene's germline CDR1 is SEHNR and CDR2 FQNEAQ (reference sequence). The CDR3 loop spans 12 amino acids. CDR3 residues: CASSRLFAGYTF. CDR3 DNA: TGTGCCAGCAGCCGACTCTTTGCGGGCTACACCTTC.

This chain uses TRBV18 with TRBJ2-5; no definite D call. Germline V gene sequence: CDR1 KGHSH, CDR2 LQKENI. Trimming pared 0 bases from V and 4 bases from J, leaving 6 bases between. CDR3 length equals 13 residues. The chain's CDR3 is CASSPPIGETQYF. CDR3 coding DNA: TGTGCCAGCTCACCACCGATCGGAGAGACCCAGTACTTC.

The chain is built from TRBV5-1 and TRBJ2-2, with 10 nucleotides matching TRBD2. Germline V lookup: CDR1 SGHRS, CDR2 YFSETQ. This CDR3 is 16 amino acids long. Germline trimming cut 5 bases from V and 4 bases from J; bases unmatched to any gene: 8. The CDR3 sequence: CASSHQAGGLTGELFF. For the CDR3, the DNA is TGCGCCAGCAGTCACCAAGCGGGGGGGCTCACCGGGGAGCTGTTTTTT.

The V and J genes are TRBV5-6 and TRBJ2-1; 7 nucleotides agree with TRBD2. The CDR3 loop spans 16 amino acids. In germline, CDR1 is SGHDT, CDR2 YYEEEE. The V segment lost 3 bases and the J segment 5 bases; nucleotides outside the gene matches: 11. The CDR3 region has the DNA TGTGCCAGCAGCTGGGACCTGGCGGGAGTTGACAATGAGCAGTTCTTC. Translating it yields CASSWDLAGVDNEQFF. Full variable domain (missing parts from reference TRBV5-6 and TRBJ2-1): DAGVTQSPTHLIKTRGQQVTLRCSPKSGHDTVSWYQQALGQGPQFIFQYYEEEERQRGNFPDRFSGHQFPNYSSELNVNALLLGDSALYLCASSWDLAGVDNEQFFGPGTRLTVL.

The V and J genes are TRBV15 and TRBJ1-4; no reliable D call. The CDR3 extends over 15 amino acids. Germline assignment: CDR1 LNHNV and CDR2 YYDKDF (reference sequence). With 1 base removed from V and 6 bases from J, the gap between germline ends came to 12 bases. As DNA, the CDR3 is TGTGCCACCAGCAGAGCTGGGCGGGCGGATGAAAAACTGTTTTTT. Translating gives CATSRAGRADEKLFF.

The chain combines TRBV9 with TRBJ1-1, with D unresolved. Germline CDR1 SGDLS, CDR2 YYNGEE. The V end lost 5 bases, the J end lost 8 bases, and 16 bases lay between the germline ends. CDR3 length equals 13 residues. The CDR3 coding sequence is TGTGCCAGCAGTCCCCTTTGGTTCTACGAAGCTTTCTTT. It specifies CASSPLWFYEAFF.

The chain employs TRBV2 and TRBJ1-2, with a weak D call TRBD1 (6 bases). Trimming took off 7 bases at V and 5 bases at J, with 20 bases between the two ends. The germline V gene encodes CDR1 SNHLY and CDR2 FYNNEI. The CDR3 sequence is 15 residues long. CDR3 amino acids: CASNLNGGLQYGYTF. CDR3 nucleotides: TGTGCCAGCAATCTCAACGGGGGGCTTCAGTATGGCTACACCTTC.

The genes are TRBV6-1 and TRBJ2-7, with D possibly TRBD2 on 6 matching bases. This CDR3 spans 13 amino acids. CDR1 MNHNS and CDR2 SASEGT come from the germline V gene. Trimming pared 6 bases from V and 4 bases from J, leaving 13 bases between. CDR3 sequence: CASRAGTGYEQYF. The CDR3, as DNA: TGTGCCAGCAGGGCCGGGACTGGGTACGAGCAGTACTTC.

V gene TRBV30 combines with J gene TRBJ1-2, with TRBD1 as a possible D gene (5 bases). Germline CDR1 reads GTSNPN; CDR2 reads SVGIG (reference sequence). The CDR3 is 12 amino acids. The V and J ends lost 8 bases and 8 bases respectively, with 18 bases between them. In DNA form, the CDR3 reads TGTGCCGGACAAGACCTGGGGCTCGGCTACACCTTC. Amino acids: CAGQDLGLGYTF.

This clone came up once. The chain employs TRBV15 and TRBJ1-5; D might be TRBD1 (6 bases). The CDR3 sequence is 15 residues long. The germline V and J ends were trimmed by 1 base and 6 bases, with 13 bases remaining between them. In germline, CDR1 is LNHNV, CDR2 YYDKDF (reference sequence). Written as DNA, the CDR3 is TGTGCCACCAGCAGAGCTTCAGGGGACCTTCAGCCCCAGCATTTT. Translation: CATSRASGDLQPQHF.

This chain connects TRBV7-3 to TRBJ2-7, with 7 bases fitting TRBD1. CDR3 length: 15 amino acids. Germline loops: CDR1 SGHTA, CDR2 FQGTGA. V gave up 4 bases and J gave up 5 bases; unmatched junction bases: 11. CDR3 sequence reads: CASSSSHQTGDEQYF. CDR3 DNA sequence: TGTGCCAGCAGCTCGAGCCACCAAACAGGGGACGAGCAGTACTTC.

The gene calls are TRBV19 and TRBJ2-5, with TRBD1 identical over 7 bases. J gave up 2 bases and V 3 bases, and 3 bases lay outside the gene matches. Germline CDR1 and CDR2: LNHDA and SQIVND (reference sequence). The CDR3 spans 14 residues. The CDR3 sequence is CASSISDRQETQYF. The CDR3 DNA is TGTGCCAGTAGTATCTCGGACAGGCAAGAGACCCAGTACTTC.

The chain carries TRBV18 and TRBJ2-2, with D uncertain. The CDR3 has 13 amino acids. The germline V and J ends were trimmed by 2 bases and 6 bases, with 7 bases remaining between them. Germline values: CDR1 KGHSH, CDR2 LQKENI. The CDR3 sequence: CASSPNSAGELFF. The CDR3 region has the DNA TGTGCCAGCTCACCAAATTCGGCCGGGGAGCTGTTTTTT.

The chain uses TRBV18 and TRBJ2-1, with 9 bases aligning to TRBD2. V shed 1 base, J shed 0 bases, and the junction held 7 bases outside the gene matches. Per the germline V gene, CDR1 is KGHSH and CDR2 is LQKENI. The CDR3 has 18 amino acids. CDR3 amino acids: CASSPRRTSASSYNEQFF. The CDR3 DNA reads as TGTGCCAGCTCACCACGGCGGACTAGCGCGAGCTCCTACAATGAGCAGTTCTTC.

The count of this clone is one. The V gene is TRBV5-4, the J gene TRBJ2-3; 12 bases are shared with TRBD2. Germline V gives CDR1 SGHNT, CDR2 YYREEE (reference sequence). Losses at the gene ends were 2 bases for V and 3 bases for J; bases not matched to a gene: 7. This CDR3 is 17 amino acids long. The CDR3 is CASSLLAGGDGTDTQYF. The CDR3 coding sequence is TGTGCCAGCAGCTTACTAGCGGGAGGAGACGGGACAGATACGCAGTATTTT. The variable domain in full, completed from reference TRBV5-4 and TRBJ2-3, reads ETGVTQSPTHLIKTRGQQVTLRCSSQSGHNTVSWYQQALGQGPQFIFQYYREEENGRGNFPPRFSGLQFPNYSSELNVNALELDDSALYLCASSLLAGGDGTDTQYFGPGTRLTVL.

V usage is TRBV7-3 and J usage is TRBJ2-1; D possibly corresponds to TRBD2 (6 bases). CDR3 length: 15 residues. Trimming cost V 5 bases and J 0 bases, with 11 bases left between them. CDR1 SGHTA and CDR2 FQGTGA come from the germline V gene. Here the CDR3 reads CASSPQTSSYNEQFF. DNA of the CDR3: TGTGCCAGCAGCCCTCAGACTAGCTCCTACAATGAGCAGTTCTTC.

On this clone itself: Other DNA sequences in this specimen translate into the identical CDR3. The rearrangement links TRBV20-1 to TRBJ2-3, with no clear D. The CDR3 has 11 amino acids. V was clipped by 0 bases and J by 8 bases, with 6 bases between them. The germline CDR1 and CDR2 sequences are DFQATT and SNEGSKA (reference sequence). CDR3 coding DNA: TGCAGTGCTAGAGATCTGAGTACGCAGTATTTT. This codes for CSARDLSTQYF.

V usage is TRBV13 and J usage is TRBJ1-5; 7 nucleotides align to TRBD1. The CDR3 extends over 14 amino acids. Germline assignment: CDR1 PRHDT and CDR2 FYEKMQ (reference sequence). The trim removed 7 bases at V and 1 base at J, leaving 4 bases unmatched. Here the CDR3 reads CASMSRGSNQPQHF. DNA of the CDR3: TGTGCCAGCATGTCCAGGGGGAGCAATCAGCCCCAGCATTTT.

This sequence joins TRBV5-6 and TRBJ2-3, with D perhaps matching TRBD2 (5 bases). This CDR3 is 16 amino acids long. The V gene lost 4 bases and the J gene lost 4 bases, with 19 bases spanning the gap. CDR1 and CDR2 from the germline V gene are SGHDT and YYEEEE. The CDR3 reads CASSPEPAVRPDTQYF. The CDR3 nucleotides are TGTGCCAGCAGCCCCGAGCCAGCGGTCCGACCAGATACGCAGTATTTT.

The chain couples TRBV6-6 to TRBJ2-1; the D gene is possibly TRBD2 (6 bases). There are 14 residues in the CDR3. CDR1 MNHNY and CDR2 SVGAGI come from the germline V gene (reference sequence). Trimming took off 6 bases at V and 4 bases at J, with 13 bases between the two ends. The CDR3 DNA reads TGTGCCAGCAGCCCAGGAGGGCCTTACAATGAGCAGTTCTTC. Translating gives CASSPGGPYNEQFF.

The J gene is TRBJ2-5, the V gene TRBV6-5, with TRBD1 matching 8 bases. This CDR3 spans 14 amino acids. Losses at the gene ends were 2 bases for V and 4 bases for J; bases not matched to a gene: 3. The germline V gene has CDR1 MNHEY and CDR2 SVGAGI. CDR3 region: CASSYADRVETQYF. CDR3 DNA: TGTGCCAGCAGTTACGCGGACAGGGTAGAGACCCAGTACTTC.

V gene TRBV19 combines with J gene TRBJ1-5, with 8 bases lining up with TRBD1. Germline CDR1 is LNHDA and CDR2 is SQIVND (reference sequence). The V gene end was trimmed by 1 base and the J gene end by 2 bases; junction bases not matched to a gene: 4. The CDR3 runs 16 residues. CDR3 DNA sequence: TGTGCCAGTAGTATAGGAACGACAGGGGGCAATCAGCCCCAGCATTTT. As protein: CASSIGTTGGNQPQHF.

The V and J genes are TRBV5-1 and TRBJ1-1; 9 bases match TRBD1. The CDR3 contains 14 residues. Germline V gene sequence: CDR1 SGHRS, CDR2 YFSETQ. V shed 3 bases and J 5 bases; nucleotides not matched to a gene: 5. This CDR3 reads CASSSDRGRTEAFF. CDR3 bases: TGCGCCAGCAGCTCCGACAGGGGGAGGACTGAAGCTTTCTTT.

The rearrangement joins TRBV19 to TRBJ1-5; D may be TRBD1 (6 bases). Trimming pared 5 bases from V and 0 bases from J, leaving 17 bases between. The germline gives CDR1 LNHDA, CDR2 SQIVND (reference sequence). The CDR3 is made up of 17 amino acids. CDR3 residues: CASSPTGGLLSNQPQHF. The DNA for the CDR3 is TGTGCCAGTAGTCCCACGGGGGGGCTTCTTAGCAATCAGCCCCAGCATTTT.

V gene TRBV28 combines with J gene TRBJ2-7; D not resolved. Germline CDR1 and CDR2: MDHEN and SYDVKM. The CDR3 consists of 13 residues. Trimming left V 6 bases short and J 3 bases short, with 12 bases between. CDR3 region: CASSPVLGYEQYV. The CDR3 nucleotides read TGTGCCAGCAGCCCAGTCTTGGGCTACGAGCAGTACGTC.

V usage is TRBV25-1 and J usage is TRBJ1-1; perhaps TRBD1 as D (5 bases). Trimming cost V 6 bases and J 5 bases, with 10 bases left between them. Germline V gene lookup returns CDR1 MGHDK and CDR2 SYGVNS. The CDR3 has 12 residues. The CDR3 sequence: CASSQGGTEAFF. CDR3 sequence (DNA): TGTGCCAGCAGCCAGGGTGGAACTGAAGCTTTCTTT.

This rearrangement joins TRBV6-5 to TRBJ1-1, with 8 bases aligning to TRBD1. Trimming cost V 5 bases and J 2 bases; bases outside gene matches: 4. Germline V gene lookup returns CDR1 MNHEY and CDR2 SVGAGI. This CDR3 has 14 residues. As DNA, the CDR3 is TGTGCCAGCAGTACGGACAGGGTCAACACTGAAGCTTTCTTT. Protein: CASSTDRVNTEAFF.

DNA for the CDR3: TGCGCCAGCAGCTTGGACCCTTCCAGCTCTGGAAACACCATATATTTT. This translates into CASSLDPSSSGNTIYF. The V call is TRBV5-1, the J call TRBJ1-3; no clear D gene. This CDR3 has 16 residues. Deletions cut 0 bases from V and 0 bases from J, with 10 bases between. Germline loops: CDR1 SGHRS, CDR2 YFSETQ.

The chain carries TRBV28 and TRBJ1-5; 8 nucleotides match TRBD1. The germline gives CDR1 MDHEN, CDR2 SYDVKM. The CDR3 runs 11 residues. V was clipped by 5 bases and J by 12 bases; unmatched bases: 3. The CDR3 DNA reads TGTGCCAGCAGTGCGGACAGGGTCCAGCATTTT. It yields the protein CASSADRVQHF.